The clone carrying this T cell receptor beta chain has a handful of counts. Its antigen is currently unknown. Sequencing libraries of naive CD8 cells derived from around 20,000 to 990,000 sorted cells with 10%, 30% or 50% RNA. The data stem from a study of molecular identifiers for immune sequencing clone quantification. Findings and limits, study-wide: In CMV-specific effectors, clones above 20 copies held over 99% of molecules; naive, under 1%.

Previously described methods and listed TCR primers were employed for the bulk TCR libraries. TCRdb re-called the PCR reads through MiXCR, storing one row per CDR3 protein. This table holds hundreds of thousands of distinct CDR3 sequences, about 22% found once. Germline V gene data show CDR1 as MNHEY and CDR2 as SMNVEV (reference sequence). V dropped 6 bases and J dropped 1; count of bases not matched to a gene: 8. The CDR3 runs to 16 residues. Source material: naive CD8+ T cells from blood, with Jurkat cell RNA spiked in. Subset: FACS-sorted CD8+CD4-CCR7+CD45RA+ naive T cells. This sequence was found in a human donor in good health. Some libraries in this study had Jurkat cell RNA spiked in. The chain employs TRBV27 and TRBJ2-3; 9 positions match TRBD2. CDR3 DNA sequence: TGTGCCAGCAGCCAAATAGCGGGGGTGCGCACAGATACGCAGTATTTT. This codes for CASSQIAGVRTDTQYF.